The clone carrying this TCR beta chain was seen more than once but under ten times. Its specificity is not known. The CDR3 is 17 residues long. Looked up from germline, CDR1 is MDHEN and CDR2 is SYDVKM. Trimming took 5 bases from V and 4 from J; bases not matched to a gene: 15. This entry belongs to a study of identical twins. Study results and caveats: Insertions ran lower in abundant cord blood beta clonotypes, though not in memory repertoires.

TCRdb reprocessed the 5' RACE reads with MiXCR, giving one entry per CDR3 protein. Of some 240,000 distinct CDR3 sequences in the sample, about 9% were seen once. The same specimen was also included in a second study, on yellow fever vaccine responses in identical twins. That paper adds: Twins reportedly mounted vaccine T cell responses that seemed partly convergent, partly personalized.

This sequence joins TRBV28 and TRBJ2-7, with 9 bases fitting TRBD1. This TCR was sampled from a young woman in good health. Input material: CD8+ T cells sorted from blood. The CDR3 loop reads CASSVGTGLFLTYEQYF. Here the CDR3 DNA reads TGTGCCAGCAGTGTCGGGACAGGGCTCTTTTTAACTTACGAGCAGTACTTC.